The 6 T cell receptor beta chains given below trace back to one sample, sequenced in a study of metastatic and nonmetastatic thyroid tumors. MiXCR was used by TCRdb to re-call the PCR reads. The data contain nearly 35,000 clones, 17% of them singletons. Not a single patient had been given any form of treatment at any point before undergoing thyroid surgery. The sequenced sample was blood. The source is a female donor with papillary thyroid cancer or a benign thyroid nodule (not recorded which). Some clones in this sample may be carry-over from other donors' samples.

The CDR3 sequence is CARTATGTSSYEQYF. CDR3 DNA sequence: TGTGCCAGAACCGCAACCGGGACTAGCAGCTACGAGCAGTACTTC. V is TRBV28 and J is TRBJ2-7; 9 bases align to TRBD2. The CDR3 spans 15 residues. V was clipped by 9 bases and J by 3 bases; unmatched bases: 12. Germline V gene sequence: CDR1 MDHEN, CDR2 SYDVKM.

This clone was seen many times. Additional DNA sequences in this sample encode the identical CDR3. This rearrangement joins TRBV24-1 to TRBJ2-6, with unresolved D. Trimming removed 2 bases at V and 0 bases at J, with 10 bases between. Germline values: CDR1 KGHDR, CDR2 SFDVKD. This CDR3 has 17 amino acids. This chain's CDR3 is CATSDSGRFSGANVLTF. DNA for the CDR3: TGTGCCACCAGTGATTCCGGACGGTTCTCTGGGGCCAACGTCCTGACTTTC.

With respect to this clone: Just one base apart from a much larger clone, this may be a read error. The V call is TRBV4-3, the J call TRBJ1-1, with unresolved D. In germline, CDR1 is LGHNA, CDR2 YSLEER. The CDR3 is 15 amino acids. CDR3 amino acids: CASSKDGRQNTEAFF. CDR3 in DNA: TGCGCCAGCAGCAAAGATGGGCGGCAGAACACTGAAGCTTTCTTT.

This clone came up many times. V usage is TRBV12-3 or TRBV12-4 and J usage is TRBJ2-1; the D is unclear. Trimming shortened V by 5 bases and J by 2 bases, and 10 bases separated the two germline ends. The CDR3 contains 14 residues. The CDR3 protein is CASSPYEAYNEQFF. In nucleotides, the CDR3 is TGTGCCAGCAGTCCCTATGAGGCCTACAATGAGCAGTTCTTC.

This clone has a count of ten or more. One end of the junction is discordant with germline, which a read error may explain. Other DNA sequences in this sample translate to the same CDR3. The genes are TRBV11-2 and TRBJ1-1, with a possible D match to TRBD1 (6 bases). This CDR3 has 13 residues. Germline CDR1 reads SGHAT; CDR2 reads FQNNGV. DNA for the CDR3: TGTGCCAGCAGCTGGGGGCAGTACACCGAAGCTTTCTTT. This codes for CASSWGQYTEAFF.

V and J are TRBV20-1 and TRBJ2-2; 9 bases are shared with TRBD1. Germline CDR1 reads DFQATT; CDR2 reads SNEGSKA (reference sequence). Trimming cost V 0 bases and J 2 bases; bases outside gene matches: 7. The CDR3 has 17 amino acids. CDR3 sequence (DNA): TGCAGTGCTAGAGACCTCCGACAGGGGGGCAACACCGGGGAGCTGTTTTTT. This encodes CSARDLRQGGNTGELFF.